What follows describes a single T cell receptor beta chain. As yet, its antigen is unknown. ViraFEST expansion of antigen-specific CD4+ T cells with viral peptide pools preceded sequencing. Following 10 days of culture, CD4+ T cells were isolated. Nucleocapsid antibody tests were negative, and the vaccine recipients had no prior SARS-CoV-2 infection. On days 3 and 7, fresh IL-2 medium replaced half the medium. The data are from a study of vaccination effects on CD4 cells after COVID-19. Per germline, CDR1 MNHNY and CDR2 SVGAGI (reference sequence). The CDR3 spans 15 residues. Trimming took 6 bases from V and 2 from J; bases not matched to a gene: 6. Clones were read by immunoSEQ multiplex PCR, and TCRdb kept only the in-frame ones, dropping some. The sample comprises tens of thousands of clones, less than 80% of which are singletons, and about 3.7% rests with the top ten.

This clonotype was obtained from a human donor who received a COVID-19 vaccine. The rearrangement uses TRBV6-6 and TRBJ2-1; 8 bases are shared with TRBD1. The sample consisted of CD4+ T cells from PBMCs cultured with HCoV-OC43 spike peptides, taken before COVID-19 vaccination. Subset reported: HCoV-OC43 spike overlapping peptide pool stimulation. This chain's CDR3 is CASSGQGDTYNEQFF. DNA for the CDR3: TGTGCCAGCAGCGGACAGGGCGACACCTACAATGAGCAGTTCTTC.